This TCR beta chain was recorded in a study of blood T cells in healthy people across ages. Overall study findings and caveats: Correlation between TCR beta diversity and naive T cell percentage was strong.

Turning to this clonotype: The antigen is undetermined.

Next came a second PCR, run for about 7 to 12 cycles, which used a sample-barcoded 5' primer along with a J-beta primer mix. Paired-end reads containing CDR3 totaled no fewer than 2.5 million for each sample. Each CDR3 protein gets one entry after TCRdb re-called the 5' RACE reads with MiXCR. The data contain hundreds of thousands of distinct CDR3 sequences, around 50% of them singletons. The CDR3 is 15 amino acids. V dropped 0 bases and J dropped 5 bases, with 14 bases sitting between them. Germline CDR1 is SGDLS and CDR2 is YYNGEE. The chain recombines TRBV9 with TRBJ2-5, with D unresolved. The sequencing sample was made of blood. The TCR originated in a man in his forties in good health. This CDR3 is CASSVGGSPVETQYF. CDR3 DNA: TGTGCCAGCAGCGTAGGGGGTAGCCCGGTGGAGACCCAGTACTTC.